The clone carrying this T cell receptor beta chain was counted a few times. Antigen specificity is unknown. This sample stems from a study of beta chain features in type 1 diabetes. Cell sorting via CD45RO/CCR7/CD25/CD127/CD95/CD27 was performed to obtain CD4+ naive, central memory, regulatory and stem cell-like memory cells. The whole isolated RNA underwent reverse transcription, so sequencing captured expressed TCRB transcripts. Assay used: immunoSEQ multiplex PCR; TCRdb lists only in-frame clones, some missing. This table holds around 250,000 clones, 14% found once. Trimming removed 8 bases from V and 4 bases from J; junction bases left unmatched: 14. From germline, CDR1 is KGHSH and CDR2 LQKENI. The CDR3 is 16 residues long. Study-level results: At VDJ recombination sites, type 1 diabetes patients had fewer insertions and more deleted nucleotides. Equally in patients and controls, shorter templates might have been favored by PCR.

Sequenced: naive CD4+ T cells from blood. The TCR sequence derives from a woman in her forties in good health. The chain carries TRBV18 and TRBJ2-5; TRBD1 matches 9 bases. The CDR3: CASARPGQGLGETQYF. The CDR3 region has the DNA TGTGCCAGCGCCCGACCGGGACAGGGATTAGGAGAGACCCAGTACTTC.